One sample yielded the 13 T cell receptor beta chains listed below, sequenced in a study of neurological immune-mediated disorders. Each CDR3 protein is one row after TCRdb ran MiXCR on the 5' RACE reads. Of some 66,000 distinct CDR3 sequences in the sample, over 4% were seen once. Sequencing used PBMCs. These receptors came from a man in his fifties or sixties with multiple sclerosis.

This clonotype occurred many times. Because the CDR3's place on the DNA is in doubt, the DNA is left out and the CDR3 is given as listed by TCRdb. J is TRBJ2-2 and V is TRBV12-3 or TRBV12-4; the listed D gene, TRBD2, was not tested against the DNA. The CDR3 spans 14 amino acids, including both terminal residues. CDR3 region: CASSSSWGTSGFSF.

This clonotype was counted ten times or more. The CDR3 here is CAISESGDIGYGYTF. In DNA, the CDR3 is TGTGCCATCAGTGAGTCGGGGGATATCGGCTATGGCTACACCTTC. The chain is built from TRBV10-3 and TRBJ1-2, with TRBD1 as a possible D gene (5 bases). The germline V gene has CDR1 ENHRY and CDR2 SYGVKD. Trimming pared 0 bases from V and 4 bases from J, leaving 12 bases between. This CDR3 is built from 15 residues.

This clonotype was seen many times. The V call is TRBV3-1, the J call TRBJ2-7; the D is unclear. Germline V CDR1 and CDR2: LGHDT, YNNKEL (reference sequence). This CDR3 has 15 amino acids. V lost 4 bases and J lost 2, with 15 bases in between. CDR3 in DNA: TGTGCCAGCAGCCCTCCTGGACCGGTGACCTACGAGCAGTACTTC. Translation: CASSPPGPVTYEQYF.

Many counts were recorded for this clonotype. This chain connects TRBV5-6 to TRBJ1-2, with D unresolved. Between the trimmed V and J ends, which lost 5 bases and 5 bases, there was a span of 13 bases. Germline V gives CDR1 SGHDT, CDR2 YYEEEE. This CDR3 region has 13 residues. In nucleotides, the CDR3 is TGTGCCAGCAGGTCGACAAGAACATATGGCTACACCTTC. Encoded protein: CASRSTRTYGYTF.

At least ten counts were recorded for this clonotype. The CDR3: CASSRITGTGTPREQYF. The CDR3 DNA is TGTGCCAGCAGCCGGATAACCGGGACAGGGACCCCTAGGGAGCAGTACTTC. The rearrangement links TRBV3-1 to TRBJ2-7, with 9 bases that match TRBD1. V was clipped by 4 bases and J by 7 bases; unmatched bases: 17. Per the germline V gene, CDR1 is LGHDT and CDR2 is YNNKEL (reference sequence). This CDR3 has 17 residues.

The chain has TRBV7-8 and TRBJ1-1; 8 nucleotides align to TRBD1. There are 15 residues in the CDR3. CDR1 is SGHVS and CDR2 is FQNEAQ in the germline V gene. Losses at the gene ends were 3 bases for V and 1 base for J; bases not matched to a gene: 4. The CDR3 protein is CASSLNRGKNTEAFF. The CDR3 region has the DNA TGTGCCAGCAGCTTGAACAGGGGGAAGAACACTGAAGCTTTCTTT.

This clonotype was counted ten times or more. The rearrangement links TRBV9 to TRBJ2-1; 7 bases agree with TRBD2. CDR1 and CDR2 from the germline V gene are SGDLS and YYNGEE. Unmatched junction bases numbered 7, after V lost 4 bases and J lost 6 bases. This CDR3 is 14 amino acids long. The CDR3 DNA reads as TGTGCCAGCAGCCCTAGCGGCAGGGCCAATGAGCAGTTCTTC. Its translation is CASSPSGRANEQFF. Full variable domain (outside the CDR3, taken from reference TRBV9 and TRBJ2-1): DSGVTQTPKHLITATGQRVTLRCSPRSGDLSVYWYQQSLDQGLQFLIQYYNGEERAKGNILERFSAQQFPDLHSELNLSSLELGDSALYFCASSPSGRANEQFFGPGTRLTVL.

This clonotype was detected many times. This chain joins TRBV5-1 and TRBJ1-2, with D hard to call. CDR3 length: 14 amino acids. V shed 4 bases and J shed 8 bases, with 18 bases lying between them. Germline CDR1 SGHRS, CDR2 YFSETQ. CDR3 DNA: TGCGCCAGCAGCATTCAGGCGGGGTCCCACGGCTACACCTTC. This translates into CASSIQAGSHGYTF.

This clonotype was counted between two and nine times. Since the CDR3 does not end with the conserved phenylalanine or tryptophan, this likely comes from a read error. The chain uses TRBV20-1 and TRBJ1-5; the D is unclear. The CDR3 is 12 residues long. V was shortened by 2 bases and J by 8 bases, with 10 bases between the two germline ends. The germline gives CDR1 DFQATT, CDR2 SNEGSKA (reference sequence). The CDR3 bases are TGCAGTGCTAGAACGGGGTCGGAGCCCCAGCATAAT. Its translation: CSARTGSEPQHN.

Worth noting for this clonotype: The missing conserved phenylalanine or tryptophan at the end of this CDR3 makes a read error likely. V is TRBV12-3 or TRBV12-4 and J is TRBJ1-2, with unresolved D. V was cut by 6 bases and J by 0 bases, with 11 bases left in between. The CDR3 has 14 residues. In DNA, the CDR3 is TGTGCCAGCAGGAGGGCCTCCTCTAACTATGGCTACACCAAC. This translates into CASRRASSNYGYTN.

This clonotype was counted many times. This chain links TRBV28 with TRBJ2-7; D unresolved. V was cut by 5 bases and J by 3 bases, with 11 bases left in between. Germline V gene lookup returns CDR1 MDHEN and CDR2 SYDVKM. This CDR3 is 13 amino acids long. Here the CDR3 DNA reads TGTGCCAGCAGTCCTCACCCAGACTACGAGCAGTACTTC. As protein: CASSPHPDYEQYF.

This rearrangement joins TRBV20-1 to TRBJ1-2, with a weak D call TRBD1 (6 bases). The V gene lost 2 bases and the J gene lost 2 bases, with 18 bases spanning the gap. In germline, CDR1 is DFQATT, CDR2 SNEGSKA (reference sequence). This CDR3 comprises 16 residues. The CDR3 here is CSARSSTGTINYGYTF. The CDR3 DNA is TGCAGTGCTAGAAGTTCTACTGGGACAATCAACTATGGCTACACCTTC.

This clonotype was observed at least ten times. The gene calls are TRBV5-1 and TRBJ2-5; 7 bases match TRBD1. The trim removed 5 bases at V and 2 bases at J, leaving 3 bases unmatched. This CDR3 contains 13 residues. CDR1 and CDR2 from the germline V gene are SGHRS and YFSETQ. CDR3 nucleotides: TGCGCCAGCAGTGACAGGGTACAAGAGACCCAGTACTTC. Protein sequence: CASSDRVQETQYF.